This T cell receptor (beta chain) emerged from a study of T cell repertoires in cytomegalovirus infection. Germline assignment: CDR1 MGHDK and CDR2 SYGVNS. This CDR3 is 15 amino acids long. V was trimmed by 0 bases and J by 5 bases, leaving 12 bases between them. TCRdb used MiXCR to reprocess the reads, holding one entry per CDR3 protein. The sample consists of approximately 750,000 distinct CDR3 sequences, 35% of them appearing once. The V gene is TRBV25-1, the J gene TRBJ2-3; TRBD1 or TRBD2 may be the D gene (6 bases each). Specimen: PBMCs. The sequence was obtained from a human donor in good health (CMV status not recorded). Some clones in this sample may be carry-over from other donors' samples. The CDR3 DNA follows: TGTGCCAGCAGTGAATATAGGGGGGAGCTAGATACGCAGTATTTT. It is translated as CASSEYRGELDTQYF. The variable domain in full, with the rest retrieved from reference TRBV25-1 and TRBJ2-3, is EADIYQTPRYLVIGTGKKITLECSQTMGHDKMYWYQQDPGMELHLIHYSYGVNSTEKGDLSSESTVSRIRTEHFPLTLESARPSHTSQYLCASSEYRGELDTQYFGPGTRLTVL.